This TCR beta chain was identified during a study of beta chain features in type 1 diabetes. General observations from the study: Shorter templates may be favored by PCR, equally so in patients and controls.

A word on this clone: The antigen is unknown. Relative to the germline gene, one junction end is altered; a read error may explain this.

Germline values: CDR1 LGHNA, CDR2 YSLEER. The CDR3 sequence is 12 residues long. cDNA synthesis used the whole RNA isolate, giving expressed TCRB sequences. TCRdb's table, derived via immunoSEQ multiplex PCR, lists solely in-frame clones and lacks some. The repertoire has 500,000 to 700,000 clones, about 16% of them found once; the top ten carry around 0.1%. Via the markers CD45RO/CCR7/CD25/CD127/CD95/CD27, stem cell-like memory, regulatory, central memory and naive CD4+ cells were sorted. The clonotype comes from a man aged 18 to 29 in good health. V is TRBV4-3 and J is TRBJ2-7; 7 bases are a match to TRBD1. The specimen was naive CD4+ T cells from blood. DNA of the CDR3: TGCGCCAGCAGCCACCATAGGGGGACAGCGCACTTC. This codes for CASSHHRGTAHF.